The clone carrying this T cell receptor (beta chain) was detected only a few times. Its matching antigen is unknown. This specimen comes from a study of T cell repertoires in cytomegalovirus infection. Background on the study: In the study, CMV epitopes included recently identified HLA-C-restricted and well-studied HLA-B-restricted ones. Both a matching HLA type and CMV infection were indicated by public TCR beta signatures.

Each CDR3 protein is one row after TCRdb ran MiXCR on the reads. The sample has roughly 570,000 distinct CDR3 sequences, 35% to 50% seen once; the top ten hold about 46%. The CDR3 consists of 13 residues. Between the trimmed V and J ends, which lost 0 bases and 10 bases, there was a span of 13 bases. CDR1 SGHNT and CDR2 YYREEE come from the germline V gene (reference sequence). General study results and limits: Cumulated frequencies of public TCR beta families served to identify carriers of CMV plus the relevant HLA. HLA-C-restricted CMV-specific TCR beta clonotypes prevailed in the ex vivo response.

The source is a human donor in good health (CMV status not recorded). Some clones in this sample may be carry-over from other donors' samples. The specimen was cultured PBMCs, collected from culture after CMV antigen stimulation. The rearrangement links TRBV5-4 to TRBJ1-1; D is unresolved. DNA of the CDR3: TGTGCCAGCAGCTTGGCTTACACAGCTGGAGCTTTCTTT. The encoded protein is CASSLAYTAGAFF.